This TCR beta chain was identified in a study of CD8 T cells in ankylosing spondylitis. The study's findings and limits: One TCR beta motif, made up of fewer than 10 highly homologous variants, appeared characteristic of ankylosing spondylitis blood.

At least ten counts were recorded for this clonotype. No antigen is known for it. One entry per CDR3 protein, called by TCRdb with MiXCR from the 5' RACE reads. The sample holds under 250,000 distinct CDR3 sequences, 6% to 8.5% seen once. This TCR was sampled from a male donor with ankylosing spondylitis. The sequenced sample was blood, either unsorted or a sorted T cell fraction (not recorded which).

CDR3 in DNA: TGTGCCAGCAGCTTGGGGATGACTTCCTACAATGAGCAGTTCTTC. As protein: CASSLGMTSYNEQFF. The gene calls are TRBV11-2 and TRBJ2-1; D is undetermined. Trimming took off 3 bases at V and 1 base at J, with 10 bases between the two ends. This CDR3 region has 15 residues. Germline V CDR1 and CDR2: SGHAT, FQNNGV. Full variable domain (rest looked up from reference TRBV11-2 and TRBJ2-1): EAGVAQSPRYKIIEKRQSVAFWCNPISGHATLYWYQQILGQGPKLLIQFQNNGVVDDSQLPKDRFSAERLKGVDSTLKIQPAKLEDSAVYLCASSLGMTSYNEQFFGPGTRLTVL.